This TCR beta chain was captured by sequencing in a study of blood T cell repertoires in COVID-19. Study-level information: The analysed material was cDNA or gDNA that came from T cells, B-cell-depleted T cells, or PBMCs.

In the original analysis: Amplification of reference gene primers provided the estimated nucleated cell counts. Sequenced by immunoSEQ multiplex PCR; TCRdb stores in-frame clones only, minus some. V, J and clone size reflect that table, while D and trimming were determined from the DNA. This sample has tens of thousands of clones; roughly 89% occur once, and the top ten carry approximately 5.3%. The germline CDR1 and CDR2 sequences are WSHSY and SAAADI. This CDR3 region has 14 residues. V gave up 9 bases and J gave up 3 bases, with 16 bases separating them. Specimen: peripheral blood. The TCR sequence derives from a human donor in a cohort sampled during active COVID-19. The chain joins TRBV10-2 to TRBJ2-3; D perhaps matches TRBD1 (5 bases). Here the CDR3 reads CASTPRAGTDTQYF. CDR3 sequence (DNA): TGCGCCAGTACCCCGCGAGCAGGGACAGATACGCAGTATTTT.